This entry concerns a single T cell receptor beta chain. Antigen specificity is unknown. This specimen belongs to a study of blood T cells in healthy people across ages. Whole-study findings and limits: Strong correlation existed between TCR beta diversity and naive T cell percentage.

With 4 bases clipped from V and 2 bases from J, the junction kept 6 bases outside the gene matches. In germline, CDR1 is SGHDT, CDR2 YYEEEE. The CDR3 length is 15 residues. PCR was performed a second time for about 7 to 11 cycles using a sample-barcoded 5' primer and a J-beta primer mix. Each cDNA molecule was tagged by a template-switch adaptor that had 12 random nucleotides. TCRdb re-analysed the 5' RACE reads in MiXCR, keeping a single row per CDR3 protein. The data hold fewer than 950,000 distinct CDR3 sequences, with approximately 53% observed a single time. V gene TRBV5-6 combines with J gene TRBJ2-5, with 9 bases lining up with TRBD2. The sample was blood. This TCR was sampled from a man aged 80 or over in good health. The CDR3 sequence is CASSAGLAPQETQYF. Written as DNA, the CDR3 is TGTGCCAGCAGCGCGGGACTAGCACCGCAAGAGACCCAGTACTTC.